This TCR beta chain appears in the sequencing data of a study of T cell responses to AZD1222 COVID-19 vaccine. A remark on this clone: Its antigen remains unidentified.

The ends were cut back, 4 bases at V and 4 bases at J, with 15 bases in the middle. Germline V CDR1 and CDR2: LGHDT, YNNKEL (reference sequence). There are 15 residues in the CDR3. Study observations and caveats: Just five to seven AZD1222 recipients tested seropositive at baseline.

Sequenced by immunoSEQ multiplex PCR; TCRdb stores in-frame clones only, minus some. The table lists roughly 200,000 clones, 91% of them singletons. Doses given second, at about 4 or about 12 weeks, were pooled. The material was peripheral blood, obtained 28 days after the second AZD1222 dose. This sequence joins TRBV3-1 (or the pseudogene TRBV3-2) and TRBJ2-3; D remains unclear. This clonotype originated in an adult who received the AZD1222 COVID-19 vaccine. CDR3 loop: CASSRKPNPADTQYF. The CDR3 DNA reads as TGTGCCAGCAGCCGCAAACCTAACCCGGCAGATACGCAGTATTTT.